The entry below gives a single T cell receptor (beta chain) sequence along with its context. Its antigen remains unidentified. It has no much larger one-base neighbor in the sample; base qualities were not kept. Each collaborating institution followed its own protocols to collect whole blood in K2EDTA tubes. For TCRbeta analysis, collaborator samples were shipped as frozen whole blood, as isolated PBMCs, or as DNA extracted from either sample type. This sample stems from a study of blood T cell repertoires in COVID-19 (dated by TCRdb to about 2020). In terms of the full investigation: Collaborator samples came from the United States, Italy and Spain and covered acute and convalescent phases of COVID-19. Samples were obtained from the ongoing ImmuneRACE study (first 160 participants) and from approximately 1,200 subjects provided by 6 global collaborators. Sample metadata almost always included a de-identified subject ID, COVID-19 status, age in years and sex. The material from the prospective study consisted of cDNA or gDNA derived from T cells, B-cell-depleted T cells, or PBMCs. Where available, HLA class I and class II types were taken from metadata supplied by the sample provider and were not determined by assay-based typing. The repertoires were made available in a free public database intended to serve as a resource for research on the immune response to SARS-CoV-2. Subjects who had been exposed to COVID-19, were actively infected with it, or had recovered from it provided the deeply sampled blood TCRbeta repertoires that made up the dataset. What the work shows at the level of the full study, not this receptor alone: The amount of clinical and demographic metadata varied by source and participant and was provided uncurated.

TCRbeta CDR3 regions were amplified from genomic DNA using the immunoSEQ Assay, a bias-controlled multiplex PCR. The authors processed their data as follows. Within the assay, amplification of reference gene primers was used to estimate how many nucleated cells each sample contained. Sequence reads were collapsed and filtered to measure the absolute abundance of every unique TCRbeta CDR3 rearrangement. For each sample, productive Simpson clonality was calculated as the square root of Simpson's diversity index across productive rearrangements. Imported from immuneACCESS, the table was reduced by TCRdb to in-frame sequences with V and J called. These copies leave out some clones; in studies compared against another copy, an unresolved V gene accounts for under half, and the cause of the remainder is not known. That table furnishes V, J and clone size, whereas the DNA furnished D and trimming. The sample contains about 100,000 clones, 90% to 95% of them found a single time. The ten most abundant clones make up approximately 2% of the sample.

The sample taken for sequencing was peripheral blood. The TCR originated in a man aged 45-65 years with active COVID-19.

The CDR3 sequence is CASRGVTGGSDTQYF. The DNA sequence is TGTGCCAGCAGAGGTGTAACGGGGGGGTCTGATACGCAGTATTTT. The sequence joins TRBV2 to TRBJ2-3; TRBD2 aligns with 8 central bases. Sequences SNHLY (CDR1) and FYNNEI (CDR2) are obtained from the germline V gene. The CDR3 has 15 amino acids, counting the end cysteine and phenylalanine. The read is trimmed to its CDR3 DNA, 45 bases read in frame from base 1. Unmatched junction bases come to 11, with V trimmed by 6 bases and J by 6 bases.